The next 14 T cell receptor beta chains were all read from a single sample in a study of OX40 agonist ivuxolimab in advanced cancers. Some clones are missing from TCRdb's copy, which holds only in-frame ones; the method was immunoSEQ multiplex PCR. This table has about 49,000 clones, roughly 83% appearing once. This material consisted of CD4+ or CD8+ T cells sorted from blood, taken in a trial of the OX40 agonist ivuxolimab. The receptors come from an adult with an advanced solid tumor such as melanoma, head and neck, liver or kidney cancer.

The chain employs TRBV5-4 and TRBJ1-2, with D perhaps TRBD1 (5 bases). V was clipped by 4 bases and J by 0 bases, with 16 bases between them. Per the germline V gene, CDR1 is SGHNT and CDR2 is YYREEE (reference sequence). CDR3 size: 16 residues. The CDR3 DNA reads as TGTGCCAGCAGCCGATACCGGGACTCAGCTAACTATGGCTACACCTTC. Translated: CASSRYRDSANYGYTF. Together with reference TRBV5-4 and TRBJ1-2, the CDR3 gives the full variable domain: ETGVTQSPTHLIKTRGQQVTLRCSSQSGHNTVSWYQQALGQGPQFIFQYYREEENGRGNFPPRFSGLQFPNYSSELNVNALELDDSALYLCASSRYRDSANYGYTFGSGTRLTVV.

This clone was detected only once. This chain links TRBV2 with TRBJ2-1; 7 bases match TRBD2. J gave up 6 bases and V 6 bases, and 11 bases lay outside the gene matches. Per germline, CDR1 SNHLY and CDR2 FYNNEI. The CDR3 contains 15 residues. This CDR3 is CASRSGLVAGNEQFF. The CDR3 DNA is TGTGCCAGCAGATCCGGACTAGTCGCAGGCAATGAGCAGTTCTTC.

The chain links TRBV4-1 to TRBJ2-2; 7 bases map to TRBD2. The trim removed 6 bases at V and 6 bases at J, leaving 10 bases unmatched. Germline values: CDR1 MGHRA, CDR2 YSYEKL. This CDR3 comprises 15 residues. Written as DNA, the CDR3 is TGCGCCAGCAGGGGGTGGGGGAGCGGGGCCGGGGAGCTGTTTTTT. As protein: CASRGWGSGAGELFF.

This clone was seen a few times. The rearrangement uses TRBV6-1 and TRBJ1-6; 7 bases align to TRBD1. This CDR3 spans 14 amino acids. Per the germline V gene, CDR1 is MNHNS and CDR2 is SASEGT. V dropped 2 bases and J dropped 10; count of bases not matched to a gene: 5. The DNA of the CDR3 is TGTGCCAGCAGTGAAATGGACAGGCGCTCACCCCTCCACTTT. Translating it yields CASSEMDRRSPLHF.

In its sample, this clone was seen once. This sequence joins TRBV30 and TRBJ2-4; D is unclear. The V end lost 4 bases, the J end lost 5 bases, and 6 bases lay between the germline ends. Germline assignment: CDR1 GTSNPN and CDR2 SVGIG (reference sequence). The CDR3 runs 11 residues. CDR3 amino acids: CAWKQENIQYF. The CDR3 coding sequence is TGTGCCTGGAAGCAGGAAAACATTCAGTACTTC.

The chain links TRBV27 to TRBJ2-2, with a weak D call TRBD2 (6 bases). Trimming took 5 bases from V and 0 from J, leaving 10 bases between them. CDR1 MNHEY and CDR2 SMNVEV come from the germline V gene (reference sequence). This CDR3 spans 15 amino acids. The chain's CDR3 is CASSPGLTNTGELFF. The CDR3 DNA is TGTGCCAGCAGTCCGGGACTGACGAACACCGGGGAGCTGTTTTTT.

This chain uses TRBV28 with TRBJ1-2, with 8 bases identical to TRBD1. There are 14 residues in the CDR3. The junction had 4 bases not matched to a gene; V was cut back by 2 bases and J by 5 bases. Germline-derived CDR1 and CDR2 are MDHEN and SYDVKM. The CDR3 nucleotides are TGTGCCAGCAGTTTACGGCAGGGGGCGTATGGCTACACCTTC. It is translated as CASSLRQGAYGYTF.

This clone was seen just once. In nucleotides, the CDR3 is TGCGCCAGCAGCTCGCTGGCCGGAACTCCAGCAACTAATGAAAAACTGTTTTTT. Translated, it gives CASSSLAGTPATNEKLFF. The V and J genes are TRBV5-1 and TRBJ1-4, with D hard to call. This CDR3 has 18 amino acids. The V gene's germline CDR1 is SGHRS and CDR2 YFSETQ. With 3 bases removed from V and 0 bases from J, the gap between germline ends came to 18 bases.

CDR3 DNA: TGTGCCTGGGGCGGCAGGGTCTACGAGCAGTACTTC. This translates into CAWGGRVYEQYF. The V gene is TRBV30, the J gene TRBJ2-7; D is possibly TRBD1 (5 bases). The V gene lost 5 bases and the J gene lost 3 bases, with 11 bases spanning the gap. The CDR3 consists of 12 residues. Per germline, CDR1 GTSNPN and CDR2 SVGIG (reference sequence).

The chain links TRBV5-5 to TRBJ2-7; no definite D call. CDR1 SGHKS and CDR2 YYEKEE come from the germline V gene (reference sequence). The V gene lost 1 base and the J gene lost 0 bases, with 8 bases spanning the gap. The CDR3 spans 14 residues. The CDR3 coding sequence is TGTGCCAGCAGCTTGTCGACCTACTCCTACGAGCAGTACTTC. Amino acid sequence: CASSLSTYSYEQYF.

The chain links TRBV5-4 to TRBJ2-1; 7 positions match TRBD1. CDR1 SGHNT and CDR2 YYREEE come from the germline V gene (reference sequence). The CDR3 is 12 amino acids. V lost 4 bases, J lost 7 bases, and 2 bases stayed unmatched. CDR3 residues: CASSHRGNEQFF. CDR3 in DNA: TGTGCCAGCAGCCACAGGGGTAATGAGCAGTTCTTC.

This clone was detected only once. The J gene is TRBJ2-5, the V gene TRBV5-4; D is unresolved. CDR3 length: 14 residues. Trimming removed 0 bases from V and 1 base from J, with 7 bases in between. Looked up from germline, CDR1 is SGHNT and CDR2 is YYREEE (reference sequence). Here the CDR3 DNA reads TGTGCCAGCAGCTTGGCCCCGCCCCAAGAGACCCAGTACTTC. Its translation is CASSLAPPQETQYF.

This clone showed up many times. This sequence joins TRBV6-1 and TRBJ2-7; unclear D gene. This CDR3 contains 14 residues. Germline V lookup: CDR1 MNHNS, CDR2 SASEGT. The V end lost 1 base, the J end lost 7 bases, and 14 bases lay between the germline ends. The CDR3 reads CASSEGVPSKEQYF. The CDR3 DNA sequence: TGTGCCAGCAGTGAAGGCGTCCCCTCTAAGGAGCAGTACTTC.

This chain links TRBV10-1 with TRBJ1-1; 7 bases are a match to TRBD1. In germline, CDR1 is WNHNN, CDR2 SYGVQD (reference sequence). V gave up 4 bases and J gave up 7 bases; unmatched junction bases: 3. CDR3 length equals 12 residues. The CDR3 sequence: CASSGDRVEAFF. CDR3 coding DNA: TGCGCCAGCAGTGGAGACAGGGTTGAAGCTTTCTTT.